Sequencing of this T cell receptor beta chain was carried out in a study of shared clonotypes between healthy human individuals. Study context: CD4 naive and CD4 memory each took three plates per donor, while CD8 naive took two and CD8 memory one. The study's findings and limits: For sorted subsets, rarefaction showed incomplete sequencing despite large depth.

Sorted-subset replicate PCRs used 200 ng DNA, some 33,000 T cell genomes. Sequenced by immunoSEQ multiplex PCR; TCRdb stores in-frame clones only, minus some. The sample yields some 79,000 clones, 60% to 65% seen once. V lost 4 bases and J lost 6; bases outside the gene matches: 26. Per the germline V gene, CDR1 is ENHRY and CDR2 is SYGVKD. The CDR3 is made up of 23 amino acids. Donation came from healthy HIV-negative adults that had no recent acute infections or vaccinations. Note on this clone: The antigen is unknown.

The chain joins TRBV10-3 to TRBJ2-1; 14 positions agree with TRBD2. This TCR was sampled from a man younger than 40 in good health. The sample consisted of memory CD8+ T cells sorted from blood. Subset given: CD45RO+ cells pooled with CCR7-negative TemRA cells. This CDR3 reads CAISGRPGRLGTSGSSNSNEQFF. In DNA, the CDR3 is TGTGCCATCAGTGGGCGGCCCGGGCGATTAGGGACTAGCGGGAGTTCGAATAGCAATGAGCAGTTCTTC.